This TCR beta chain stems from a study of vaccination and CD4 T cells after COVID-19 (dated by TCRdb to 2021 to 2024). A note on the overall study: Every convalescent patient had a positive nasal swab PCR test for SARS-CoV-2, with mild disease in nine or ten patients and severe disease in one. Control cultures used a CEFX viral epitope pool as positive control, an HIV-1 Nef peptide pool as negative control, or no peptide. In under twelve COVID-19 convalescent patients and a handful of infection-naive healthy vaccine recipients, researchers compared the spike-specific CD4+ TCR repertoire from before mRNA vaccination with the repertoire from after. Overlapping spike peptide pools from SARS-CoV-2 and from the common cold coronaviruses HCoV-NL63, HCoV-OC43 and HCoV-229E were used as culture stimuli. Post-COVID blood samples were collected from convalescent patients a median of around 100 days after diagnosis, with a range of roughly 35 to 161 days. Post-vaccine blood samples were obtained a median of roughly 75 days after the second vaccine dose, with a range of about 13 to 250 days. The convalescent cohort included six males and four females, with two Hispanic individuals, seven Caucasians, two Asians and one multiracial person. Participants got two doses of the Pfizer-BioNTech BNT162b2 vaccine (n=8) or two doses of the Moderna mRNA-1273 vaccine (n=2). Results the study describes overall, beyond this receptor: Nearly all vaccine-specific clones in convalescent patients (304 of 307) were mono-reactive for SARS-CoV-2 spike rather than cross-reactive with common cold coronaviruses. In convalescent patients, a median around 90% of post-vaccine SARS-CoV-2-reactive clones were detected only after vaccination, suggesting vaccine-specific priming. Although the median number of SARS-CoV-2-reactive clonotypes went up from roughly 20 after infection to approximately 40 after vaccination, the increase was not significant. Relatively few convalescent patients were included in the study, and early timepoints after natural infection were not analyzed.

Library preparation was by PCR. TCR sequencing of DNA from cultured CD4+ T cells used the Oncomine TCR Beta short-read assay at the Johns Hopkins FTIC core. The QIAamp micro DNA kit was used to extract genomic DNA from the cultured CD4+ T cells. The Oncomine TCR Beta libraries from cultured CD4+ T cells were pooled using unique dual indexes and then sequenced on an Illumina iSeq 100. The authors processed their data as follows. Non-productive sequences were removed, and CDR3s not starting with C, not ending with F or W, or shorter than 7 amino acids were discarded. Antigen-specific clonotypes were identified with the MANAFEST web application by comparing peptide-stimulated wells with reference and other culture wells. To be called positive, a clone needed an FDR below 0.05, an odds ratio above 5, and a productive frequency above 0.1% in at least two of three replicate wells. A clonotype counted as cross-reactive if it showed significant expansion both in the SARS-CoV-2 spike wells and in at least one common cold coronavirus spike condition. Using R version 3.6.1, CDR3 homology was evaluated through Levenshtein distances (stringdist) along with unrooted phylogenetic trees (ape). The raw public data were reprocessed by TCRdb itself: fastp quality trimming at Q25, MiXCR clonotype calling, in-frame beta chains only. Rows with a matching CDR3 protein are joined into one entry that keeps the most common DNA and genes. These V and J calls originate from TCRdb's pipeline instead of the authors' own analysis. This sample lists 10,000 to 15,000 distinct CDR3 sequences; around 42% were detected once. The ten top clones hold less than 25% of the sample.

V is pruned by 3 bases and J by 3 bases, leaving 7 bases of the junction without a gene match. The germline V gene encodes CDR1 DFQATT and CDR2 SNEGSKA (reference sequence). Reading from cysteine to phenylalanine, the CDR3 counts 14 amino acids. The entry retains the CDR3 DNA only, 42 bases that are in frame from base 1. This specimen's treatment or condition label, interpreted: approximately nine-day PBMC culture with coronavirus spike peptide pools or control peptides (ViraFEST assay). To expand antigen-specific T cells with peptide pools and then pick out the expanded clonotypes through TCR sequencing, the study relied on the ViraFEST assay. The convalescent patients' positive SARS-CoV-2 PCR tests fell between March and December 2020, which was before the Alpha, Beta and Delta variants emerged in the United States. PBMCs were cultured at fewer than 2.5 million per well in IMDM supplemented with about 5.5% human AB serum and around 10 IU/ml IL-2, with about 10 ug/ml peptide pools added. On days 3 and 7, half of the culture medium was replaced with fresh IL-2-containing medium. Once the cells had been in culture for about 10 days, the EasySep CD4+ T cell isolation kit was used to isolate CD4+ T cells by negative selection. Ficoll-Paque Plus gradient centrifugation was used to isolate PBMCs from whole blood, and the isolated PBMCs were then either used fresh or cryopreserved at -140C. Culture conditions were generally each tested in triplicate wells.

Of note for this clonotype: It has no known antigen specificity. No clone much larger than this one lies a single base away; base qualities are absent.

The source was CD4+ T cells from blood, cultured in vitro, collected before SARS-CoV-2 vaccination. Rearrangement joined TRBV20-1 to TRBJ1-2, with TRBD1 identical over 7 junction bases. This TCR derives from a human donor who had recovered from COVID-19. This receptor carries the CDR3 CSASPRDSYYGYTF. The base sequence is TGCAGTGCTAGCCCCAGGGACAGCTACTATGGCTACACCTTC.